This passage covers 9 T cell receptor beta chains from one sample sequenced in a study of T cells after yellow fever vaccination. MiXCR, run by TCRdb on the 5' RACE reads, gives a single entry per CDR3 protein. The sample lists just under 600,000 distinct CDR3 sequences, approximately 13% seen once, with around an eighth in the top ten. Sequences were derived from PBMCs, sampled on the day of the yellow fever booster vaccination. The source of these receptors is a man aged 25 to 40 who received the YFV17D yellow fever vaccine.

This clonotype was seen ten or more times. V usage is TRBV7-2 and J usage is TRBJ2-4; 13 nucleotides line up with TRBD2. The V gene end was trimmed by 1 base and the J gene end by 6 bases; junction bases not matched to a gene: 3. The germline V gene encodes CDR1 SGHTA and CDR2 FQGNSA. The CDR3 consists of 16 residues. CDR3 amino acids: CASSLGTSGRGNIQYF. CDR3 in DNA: TGTGCCAGCAGCTTAGGGACTAGCGGGAGAGGAAACATTCAGTACTTC.

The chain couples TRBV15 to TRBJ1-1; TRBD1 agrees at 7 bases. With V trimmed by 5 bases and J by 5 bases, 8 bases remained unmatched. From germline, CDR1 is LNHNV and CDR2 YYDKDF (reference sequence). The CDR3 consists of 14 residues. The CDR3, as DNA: TGTGCCACCAGCCGAGCAGGGGGTTTTACTGAAGCTTTCTTT. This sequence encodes CATSRAGGFTEAFF.

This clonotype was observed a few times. The CDR3 nucleotides are TGTGCCAGCAGCTTAGTAGGCGTGGGGCGACACTCCTACAATGAGCAGTTCTTC. Residues: CASSLVGVGRHSYNEQFF. The rearrangement links TRBV11-2 to TRBJ2-1; TRBD1 is a possible D gene (5 bases). V lost 1 base and J 0 bases, leaving 16 bases between the germline ends. Germline CDR1 is SGHAT and CDR2 is FQNNGV. The CDR3 has 18 residues. Combining the CDR3 with reference TRBV11-2 and TRBJ2-1 gives the whole variable domain EAGVAQSPRYKIIEKRQSVAFWCNPISGHATLYWYQQILGQGPKLLIQFQNNGVVDDSQLPKDRFSAERLKGVDSTLKIQPAKLEDSAVYLCASSLVGVGRHSYNEQFFGPGTRLTVL.

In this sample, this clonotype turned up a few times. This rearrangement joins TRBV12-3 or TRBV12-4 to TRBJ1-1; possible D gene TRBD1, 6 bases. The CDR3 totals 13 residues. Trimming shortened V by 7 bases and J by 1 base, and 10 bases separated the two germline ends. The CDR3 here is CASNQQGNTEAFF. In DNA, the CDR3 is TGTGCCAGCAACCAACAGGGGAACACTGAAGCTTTCTTT.

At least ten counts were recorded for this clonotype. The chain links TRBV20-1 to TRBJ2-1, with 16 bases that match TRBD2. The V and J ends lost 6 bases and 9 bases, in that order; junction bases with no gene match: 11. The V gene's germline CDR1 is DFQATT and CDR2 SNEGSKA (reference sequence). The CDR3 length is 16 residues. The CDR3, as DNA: TGCAGTGCAACCGGGACTAGCGGGAGGGACTCGCTTGAGCAGTTCTTC. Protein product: CSATGTSGRDSLEQFF.

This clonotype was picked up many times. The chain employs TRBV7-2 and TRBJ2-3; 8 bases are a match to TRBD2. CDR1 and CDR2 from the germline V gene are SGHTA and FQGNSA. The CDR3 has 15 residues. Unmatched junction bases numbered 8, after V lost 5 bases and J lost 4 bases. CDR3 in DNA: TGTGCCAGCAGCCCCCCGGGGGGGGCCCCAGATACGCAGTATTTT. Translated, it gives CASSPPGGAPDTQYF.

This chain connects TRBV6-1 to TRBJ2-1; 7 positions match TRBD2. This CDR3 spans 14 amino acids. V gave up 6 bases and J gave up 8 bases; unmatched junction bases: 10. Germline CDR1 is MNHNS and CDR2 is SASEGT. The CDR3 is CASSPGLVGDEQFF. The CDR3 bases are TGTGCCAGCAGCCCCGGACTAGTCGGCGATGAGCAGTTCTTC.

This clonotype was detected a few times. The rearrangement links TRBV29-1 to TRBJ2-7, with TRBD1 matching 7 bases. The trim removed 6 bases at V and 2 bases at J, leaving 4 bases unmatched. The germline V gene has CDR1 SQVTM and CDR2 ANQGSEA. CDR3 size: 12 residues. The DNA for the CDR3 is TGCAGCGTGGTCGGACAGGCCTACGAGCAGTACTTC. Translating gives CSVVGQAYEQYF.

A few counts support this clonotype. In DNA, the CDR3 is TGTGCCAGCAGTTTGGGGACCGACCGCCGCACAGATACGCAGTATTTT. Amino acids: CASSLGTDRRTDTQYF. The genes are TRBV28 and TRBJ2-3, with D perhaps being TRBD1 or TRBD2 (5 bases each). V lost 3 bases and J 1 base, leaving 14 bases between the germline ends. The V gene's germline CDR1 is MDHEN and CDR2 SYDVKM. The CDR3 sequence is 16 residues long.